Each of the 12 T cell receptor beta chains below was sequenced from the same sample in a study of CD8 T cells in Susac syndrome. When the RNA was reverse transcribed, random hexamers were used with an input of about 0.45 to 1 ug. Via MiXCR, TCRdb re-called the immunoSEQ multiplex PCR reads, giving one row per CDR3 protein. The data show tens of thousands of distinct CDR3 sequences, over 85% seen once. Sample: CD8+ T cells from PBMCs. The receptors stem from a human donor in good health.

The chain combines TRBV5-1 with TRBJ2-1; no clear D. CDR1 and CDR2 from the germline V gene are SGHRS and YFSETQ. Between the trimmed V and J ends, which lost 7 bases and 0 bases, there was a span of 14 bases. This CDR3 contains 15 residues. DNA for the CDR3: TGCGCCAGCTGTTGGGGTGCGACCTCCTACAATGAGCAGTTCTTC. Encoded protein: CASCWGATSYNEQFF. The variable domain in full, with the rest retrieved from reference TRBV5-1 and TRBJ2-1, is KAGVTQTPRYLIKTRGQQVTLSCSPISGHRSVSWYQQTPGQGLQFLFEYFSETQRNKGNFPGRFSGRQFSNSRSEMNVSTLELGDSALYLCASCWGATSYNEQFFGPGTRLTVL.

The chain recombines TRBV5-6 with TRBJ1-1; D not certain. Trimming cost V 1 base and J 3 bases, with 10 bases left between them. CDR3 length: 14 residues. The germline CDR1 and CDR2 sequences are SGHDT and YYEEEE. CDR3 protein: CASSLSRLDTEAFF. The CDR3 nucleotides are TGTGCCAGCAGCTTGTCACGGCTGGACACTGAAGCTTTCTTT.

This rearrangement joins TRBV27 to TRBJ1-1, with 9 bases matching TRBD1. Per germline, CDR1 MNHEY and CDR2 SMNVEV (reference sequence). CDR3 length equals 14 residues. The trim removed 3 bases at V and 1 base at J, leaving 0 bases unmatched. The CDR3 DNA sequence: TGTGCCAGCAGTTTGACAGGGGGGAACACTGAAGCTTTCTTT. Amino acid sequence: CASSLTGGNTEAFF.

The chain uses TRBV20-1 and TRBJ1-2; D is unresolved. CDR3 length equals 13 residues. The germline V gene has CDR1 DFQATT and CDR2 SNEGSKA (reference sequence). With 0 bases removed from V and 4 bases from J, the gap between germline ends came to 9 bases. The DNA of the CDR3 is TGCAGTGCTAGAGATAAGGGTTCCTATGGCTACACCTTC. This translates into CSARDKGSYGYTF.

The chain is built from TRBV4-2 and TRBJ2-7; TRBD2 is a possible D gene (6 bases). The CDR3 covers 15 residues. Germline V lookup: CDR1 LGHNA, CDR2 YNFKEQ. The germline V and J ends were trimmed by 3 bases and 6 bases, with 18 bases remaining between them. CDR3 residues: CASSQEIAVSGEQYF. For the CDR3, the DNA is TGTGCCAGCAGCCAGGAAATAGCGGTATCAGGCGAGCAGTACTTC.

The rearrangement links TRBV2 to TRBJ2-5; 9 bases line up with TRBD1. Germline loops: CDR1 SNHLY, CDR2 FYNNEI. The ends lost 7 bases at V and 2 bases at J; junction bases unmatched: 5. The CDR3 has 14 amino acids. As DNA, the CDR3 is TGTGCCAGCACGGGACAGGGTGATCAAGAGACCCAGTACTTC. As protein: CASTGQGDQETQYF.

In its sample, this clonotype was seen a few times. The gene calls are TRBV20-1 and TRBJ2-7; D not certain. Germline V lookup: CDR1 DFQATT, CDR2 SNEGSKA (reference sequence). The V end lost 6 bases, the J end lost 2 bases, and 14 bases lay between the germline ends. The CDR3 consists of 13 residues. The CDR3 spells CSAVEDVPYEQYF. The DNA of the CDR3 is TGCAGTGCCGTGGAAGATGTGCCCTACGAGCAGTACTTC.

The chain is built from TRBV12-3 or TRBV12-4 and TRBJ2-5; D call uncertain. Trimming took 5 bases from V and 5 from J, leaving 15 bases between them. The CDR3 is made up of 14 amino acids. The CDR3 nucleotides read TGTGCCAGCAGTCTAGACCTCTTAGGGGAGACCCAGTACTTC. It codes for CASSLDLLGETQYF.

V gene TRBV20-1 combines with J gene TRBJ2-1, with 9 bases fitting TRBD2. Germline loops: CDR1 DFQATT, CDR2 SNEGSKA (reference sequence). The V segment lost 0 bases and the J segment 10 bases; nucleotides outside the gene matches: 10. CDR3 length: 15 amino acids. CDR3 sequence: CSARDGDSGRYEQFF. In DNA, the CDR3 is TGCAGTGCTAGAGATGGCGATAGCGGGAGATACGAGCAGTTCTTC.

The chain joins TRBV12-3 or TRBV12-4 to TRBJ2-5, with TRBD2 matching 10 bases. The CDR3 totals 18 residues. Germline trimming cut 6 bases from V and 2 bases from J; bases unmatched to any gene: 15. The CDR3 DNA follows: TGTGCCAGCAGGCCAAGCGGGAGGGCCGTTCATGGACAAGAGACCCAGTACTTC. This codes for CASRPSGRAVHGQETQYF.

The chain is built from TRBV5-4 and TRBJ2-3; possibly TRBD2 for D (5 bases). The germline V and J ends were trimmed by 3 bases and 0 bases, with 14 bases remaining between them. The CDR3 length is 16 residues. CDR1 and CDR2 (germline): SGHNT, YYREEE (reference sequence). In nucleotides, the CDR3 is TGTGCCAGCAGCTCCAACCGGGAACTTAGCACAGATACGCAGTATTTT. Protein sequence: CASSSNRELSTDTQYF.

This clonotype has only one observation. CDR3 nucleotides: TGTGCCAGCAGCACCCAGGGGGTGACCTATGGCTACACCTTC. This encodes CASSTQGVTYGYTF. The gene calls are TRBV13 and TRBJ1-2; 7 bases fit TRBD1. The CDR3 is 14 residues long. V gave up 5 bases and J gave up 4 bases; unmatched junction bases: 7. CDR1 and CDR2 from the germline V gene are PRHDT and FYEKMQ (reference sequence).